The clone carrying this T cell receptor beta chain was counted at least ten times. The antigen is unknown. Individual cDNA molecules were tagged with unique molecular identifiers, the study reported. TCRdb itself ran the 5' RACE reads through MiXCR, one entry per CDR3 protein. Of around 45,000 distinct CDR3 sequences listed, around 3.6% are singletons. The data were taken from a study of early T cells in non-severe SARS-CoV-2 infection. The wider study: Bulk RNA taken from unsorted whole blood was sequenced, leaving chains unpaired. Findings and limits, study-wide: VDJdb matching skewed toward anti-spike CD8 responses, missing private and CD4 specificities.

This CDR3 comprises 14 residues. V lost 6 bases and J lost 9; bases outside the gene matches: 7. Germline V CDR1 and CDR2: DFQATT, SNEGSKA (reference sequence). The sample comprised whole blood. The source is an adult who was a healthcare worker with PCR-confirmed SARS-CoV-2 infection or an uninfected control (not recorded which). This chain joins TRBV20-1 and TRBJ1-6; TRBD1 agrees at 11 bases. The CDR3 DNA reads as TGCAGTGCCCGAGGCGGGACAGGGGGTTCACCCCTCCACTTT. It yields the protein CSARGGTGGSPLHF.